This paragraph covers one TCR beta chain sequence. This sample was taken from a study of blood T cell repertoires in COVID-19. Background on the study: Acute and convalescent COVID-19 specimens originated in the United States, Italy and Spain.

Data came from immunoSEQ multiplex PCR; TCRdb stores just in-frame clones and leaves some out. This table has some 30,000 clones, around 90% appearing once. Per germline, CDR1 GTSNPN and CDR2 SVGIG (reference sequence). The CDR3 runs 15 residues. J gave up 6 bases and V 3 bases, and 9 bases lay outside the gene matches. The sequence was obtained from a human donor in a cohort sampled during active COVID-19. Material for sequencing was peripheral blood. This chain links TRBV30 with TRBJ2-2; 8 bases align to TRBD2. CDR3 protein: CAWSPVAGRAGELFF. For the CDR3, the DNA is TGTGCCTGGAGCCCAGTAGCGGGGCGAGCCGGGGAGCTGTTTTTT.